Given below is one T cell receptor (beta chain) in context. This entry is derived from a study of control samples from healthy donors and cancer patients. The protocol was immunoSEQ multiplex PCR, while the TCRdb copy is restricted to in-frame clones and leaves out a portion. This sample has some 150,000 clones, with around 90% found just once. The receptor was isolated from a man aged 30 to 39 in good health. Sequencing was performed on blood.

The CDR3 loop reads CASSTSQIIGQKGTGSYEQYF. The CDR3 coding sequence is TGTGCCAGTAGTACTTCCCAGATAATCGGACAAAAGGGAACGGGCTCCTACGAGCAGTACTTC. The genes are TRBV19 and TRBJ2-7; D may be TRBD1 (5 bases). The germline V gene has CDR1 LNHDA and CDR2 SQIVND (reference sequence). The CDR3 has 21 residues. V was pared by 4 bases and J by 0 bases, with 31 bases between.